The clone carrying this TCR beta chain showed up just once. The data were obtained in a study of blood T cell repertoires in COVID-19. Study-level information: Acute-phase and convalescent COVID-19 samples originated in the United States, Italy and Spain.

Measured with immunoSEQ multiplex PCR; TCRdb has only the in-frame clones, and not every one. Seen here are about 180,000 clones, 70% to 90% observed once, and the top ten hold roughly 18%. Source material: peripheral blood. This TCR derives from a person aged 65-85 years with COVID-19, enrolled during active disease.

CDR3 in DNA: TGTGCCAGCAGTTACTCCGGCTCTAGCGGGATCTACGAGCAGTACTTC. Translated, it gives CASSYSGSSGIYEQYF. The chain joins TRBV6-6 to TRBJ2-7, with 9 nucleotides matching TRBD2. The junction had 6 bases not matched to a gene; V was cut back by 0 bases and J by 3 bases. The CDR3 length is 16 residues. Per germline, CDR1 MNHNY and CDR2 SVGAGI (reference sequence).